Below, one TCR beta chain is given with its context. Its antigen is not identified. This record belongs to a study of blood T cells in healthy people across ages. General observations from the study: Across the age range, TCR beta diversity per million T cells fell in a roughly linear way.

A second PCR of roughly 7 to 11 cycles used a sample-barcoded 5' primer and a J-beta primer mix. Researchers report that a template-switch adaptor with 12 random nucleotides tagged each cDNA molecule. TCRdb analysed the 5' RACE reads with MiXCR anew, one entry per CDR3 protein. The sample comprises about 1.5 million distinct CDR3 sequences, about 45% of which are singletons, and about 4% rests with the top ten. CDR1 is SGHVS and CDR2 is FQNEAQ in the germline V gene. V lost 1 base, J lost 2 bases, and 4 bases stayed unmatched. The CDR3 runs 15 residues. The gene calls are TRBV7-8 and TRBJ2-7; 8 bases are shared with TRBD2. The source of this sequence is a woman aged 18-29 years in good health. Sample: blood. The CDR3 here is CASSLEPGGTYEQYF. The CDR3, as DNA: TGTGCCAGCAGCTTAGAGCCGGGGGGGACCTACGAGCAGTACTTC.